The clone carrying this T cell receptor beta chain appeared a few times. Its cognate antigen is unknown. Between the trimmed V and J ends, which lost 0 bases and 0 bases, there was a span of 3 bases. Germline-derived CDR1 and CDR2 are SGDLS and YYNGEE. This CDR3 region has 13 residues. This sample is part of a study of STAT5B mutations in CD4+ large granular lymphocyte leukemia. Study-wide points: 8/27 top patient clones versus 2/35 control clones were TRBV06-family.

Libraries were prepared by immunoSEQ multiplex PCR; TCRdb keeps only in-frame clonotypes and omits some of them. Of roughly 36,000 clones listed, roughly three quarters are singletons. The chain employs TRBV9 and TRBJ1-1; D unresolved. The sample comprised CD4+ T cells from blood buffy coats. The TCR sequence derives from a human donor in good health. The CDR3 here is CASSVAMNTEAFF. CDR3 sequence (DNA): TGTGCCAGCAGCGTAGCGATGAACACTGAAGCTTTCTTT. The full variable domain, completed using reference TRBV9 and TRBJ1-1, is DSGVTQTPKHLITATGQRVTLRCSPRSGDLSVYWYQQSLDQGLQFLIQYYNGEERAKGNILERFSAQQFPDLHSELNLSSLELGDSALYFCASSVAMNTEAFFGQGTRLTVV.